The T cell receptor (beta chain) under discussion was sequenced for a study of T-cell memory formation after mild COVID-19. The study, taken as a whole, reports: Among clones peaking at day 37 in the second wave, SARS-CoV-2 specificity remained unconfirmed. Contracting CD4+ clones lay largely in CM and EM, with CD8+ ones residing in EMRA.

TCRdb re-called the 5' RACE reads with MiXCR, one entry per CDR3 protein. This repertoire shows 540,000 or so distinct CDR3 sequences, 20% found once; its top ten account for approximately 13%. This CDR3 is built from 15 residues. After removal of 5 bases from V and 0 bases from J, the junction contained 2 bases not matched to a gene. In germline, CDR1 is SGHRS, CDR2 YFSETQ. As concerns this clonotype: What it recognizes is unknown.

Sequenced input: PBMCs or a T cell subset sorted from them (not recorded which). This receptor was obtained from an adult woman who had mild COVID-19 (a few samples of this study predate the infection). Cell type and time point are not known. The chain links TRBV5-1 to TRBJ2-5; 12 bases are a match to TRBD2. CDR3 amino acids: CASRLAGGYQETQYF. The CDR3 DNA is TGCGCCAGCAGGCTAGCGGGGGGGTACCAAGAGACCCAGTACTTC.